A single T cell receptor (beta chain) is shown here with its context. The antigen is undetermined. Germline trimming cut 0 bases from V and 2 bases from J; bases unmatched to any gene: 3. The CDR3 extends over 15 amino acids. Germline CDR1 reads SGHRS; CDR2 reads YFSETQ. PCR used 60 Vbeta primers and 13 Jbeta primers. In the original workflow: Roughly 11 million shared chains were among the 80 million or so unique TCR beta chains that a later analysis counted. Profiled with immunoSEQ multiplex PCR; TCRdb holds only in-frame clones, not every one. V and J calls and clone size follow that table, whereas D and trimming were derived from the DNA. The repertoire holds 250,000 to 350,000 clones, with roughly 85% as singletons. The sample belongs to a study of cytomegalovirus exposure and HLA in healthy donors. Study results and limitations: Usually a TCR sequence was rare, but some public TCRs were found in many donors. A later analysis linked more than 15,000 TCR beta sequences to HLA alleles at 0.05 false discovery rate. Common viral pathogens seemed, in a later analysis, to connect with several of the most significant clusters.

The clonotype was recovered from a man aged 40-50 years in good health and CMV-seropositive. The genes are TRBV5-1 and TRBJ2-3, with 7 bases identical to TRBD1. Source material: PBMCs. CDR3 DNA sequence: TGCGCCAGCAGCTTGGGGGGGACAGCCACAGATACGCAGTATTTT. Its translation: CASSLGGTATDTQYF.